The 12 T cell receptor beta chains in this list originate from one sample, sequenced in a study of Ad26.COV2.S vaccination and SARS-CoV-2 variants. Data came from immunoSEQ multiplex PCR; TCRdb stores just in-frame clones and leaves some out. The sample lists about 440,000 clones, around 90% occurring once. The treatment: roughly 18 received Ad26.COV2.S at low or high dose, single or two shots; several received placebo; per-sample allocation not given. The study sampled participants on day 63 after the first vaccine or placebo injection. The starting material was peripheral blood, obtained in a trial of Ad26.COV2.S vaccine versus placebo. All receptors derive from a person between 18 and 65 years old who received the Ad26.COV2.S COVID-19 vaccine or a placebo.

The chain links TRBV7-6 to TRBJ1-5; D is possibly TRBD1 (6 bases). Trimming removed 5 bases from V and 6 bases from J, with 14 bases in between. Germline CDR1 SGHVS, CDR2 FNYEAQ. CDR3 length: 14 residues. DNA of the CDR3: TGTGCCAGCAGCGCCAAAGGGGGTTCTCAGCCCCAGCATTTT. As protein: CASSAKGGSQPQHF.

This clone is a singleton in its sample. The rearrangement links TRBV20-1 to TRBJ2-1; 7 bases align to TRBD2. Germline CDR1 reads DFQATT; CDR2 reads SNEGSKA (reference sequence). This CDR3 is 14 amino acids long. Germline trimming cut 3 bases from V and 3 bases from J; bases unmatched to any gene: 5. The CDR3: CSASLPGGYNEQFF. The DNA for the CDR3 is TGCAGTGCTAGTCTCCCGGGAGGCTACAATGAGCAGTTCTTC.

The chain joins TRBV14 to TRBJ2-1; 10 bases agree with TRBD1. The length of the CDR3 is 17 residues. Per the germline V gene, CDR1 is SGHDN and CDR2 is FVKESK. J was trimmed by 3 bases and V by 0 bases; bases with no gene match: 5. The CDR3 loop is CASSQDLRDRGYNEQFF. CDR3 in DNA: TGTGCCAGCAGCCAAGATCTTCGGGACAGGGGCTACAATGAGCAGTTCTTC.

The genes are TRBV19 and TRBJ1-5, with D unclear. The CDR3 extends over 14 amino acids. The germline V and J ends were trimmed by 3 bases and 4 bases, with 10 bases remaining between them. Germline loops: CDR1 LNHDA, CDR2 SQIVND (reference sequence). The CDR3 region has the DNA TGTGCCAGTAGTATGACCAGGTCGAATCAGCCCCAGCATTTT. Amino acid sequence: CASSMTRSNQPQHF.

The chain uses TRBV10-1 and TRBJ2-2, with 7 bases fitting TRBD1. Germline values: CDR1 WNHNN, CDR2 SYGVQD (reference sequence). CDR3 size: 15 residues. V gave up 2 bases and J gave up 7 bases; unmatched junction bases: 7. The CDR3 DNA reads as TGCGCCAGCAGTGAGCGAACAGGGGTGGACGGGGAGCTGTTTTTT. This encodes CASSERTGVDGELFF.

Notes on this clone: The same CDR3 can be traced to other DNA sequences in this sample. This chain joins TRBV7-2 and TRBJ2-5, with D unresolved. The CDR3 covers 13 residues. The germline V gene encodes CDR1 SGHTA and CDR2 FQGNSA. V lost 0 bases to trimming and J lost 2 bases, with 4 bases between them. The CDR3 bases are TGTGCCAGCAGCTTAGCCGATCAAGAGACCCAGTACTTC. Translating gives CASSLADQETQYF.

The rearrangement joins TRBV28 to TRBJ2-7, with D possibly being TRBD2 (5 bases). Germline V gives CDR1 MDHEN, CDR2 SYDVKM. Trimming stripped 4 bases from V and 0 bases from J, with 10 bases between. The CDR3 spans 14 residues. The CDR3 sequence is CASSSLAPSYEQYF. CDR3 coding DNA: TGTGCCAGCAGTTCCCTAGCCCCCTCCTACGAGCAGTACTTC.

The chain combines TRBV7-9 with TRBJ2-7, with D perhaps matching TRBD1 or TRBD2 (5 bases each). Per the germline V gene, CDR1 is SEHNR and CDR2 is FQNEAQ (reference sequence). Between the trimmed V and J ends, which lost 0 bases and 6 bases, there was a span of 12 bases. The CDR3 has 14 residues. The CDR3 coding sequence is TGTGCCAGCAGCTTAGCCGGGACGGACGGCGAGCAGTACTTC. Protein sequence: CASSLAGTDGEQYF.

V usage is TRBV6-5 and J usage is TRBJ2-7, with 8 bases that match TRBD2. The J segment lost 0 bases and the V segment lost 1 base, leaving 5 bases of the junction unmatched. The length of the CDR3 is 16 residues. Germline loops: CDR1 MNHEY, CDR2 SVGAGI. The CDR3 DNA reads as TGTGCCAGCAGTTACTGGGCGGGAGGACACTCCTACGAGCAGTACTTC. Translated, it gives CASSYWAGGHSYEQYF.

J is TRBJ2-7 and V is TRBV24-1; 10 bases are a match to TRBD2. Per the germline V gene, CDR1 is KGHDR and CDR2 is SFDVKD. The CDR3 has 15 amino acids. V dropped 3 bases and J dropped 3; count of bases not matched to a gene: 4. The CDR3 spells CATSDPRTSGYEQYF. CDR3 in DNA: TGTGCCACCAGTGATCCTCGGACTAGCGGCTACGAGCAGTACTTC.

This rearrangement joins TRBV10-3 to TRBJ2-3; D is unclear. The CDR3 length is 13 residues. Trimming left V 2 bases short and J 4 bases short, with 7 bases between. Germline V gives CDR1 ENHRY, CDR2 SYGVKD. The CDR3 reads CAISEVAADTQYF. In nucleotides, the CDR3 is TGTGCCATCAGTGAGGTCGCCGCAGATACGCAGTATTTT.

Remarks on this clone: Additional DNA sequences in this sample encode the identical CDR3. The V call is TRBV19, the J call TRBJ1-1; D gene uncertain. Trimming shortened V by 3 bases and J by 1 base, and 6 bases separated the two germline ends. Germline CDR1 is LNHDA and CDR2 is SQIVND (reference sequence). This CDR3 has 13 amino acids. The CDR3 DNA sequence: TGTGCCAGTAGTATTAGCCCGAACACTGAAGCTTTCTTT. Translation: CASSISPNTEAFF.